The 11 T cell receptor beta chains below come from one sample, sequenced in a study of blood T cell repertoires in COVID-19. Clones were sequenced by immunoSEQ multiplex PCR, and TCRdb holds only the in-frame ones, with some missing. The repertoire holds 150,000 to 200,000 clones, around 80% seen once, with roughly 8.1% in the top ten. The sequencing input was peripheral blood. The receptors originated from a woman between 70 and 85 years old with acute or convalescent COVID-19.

CDR3 protein: CASSQERRGAGGLLYTQYF. For the CDR3, the DNA is TGCGCCAGCAGCCAAGAACGCAGAGGCGCGGGAGGGCTTTTATATACGCAGTATTTT. V and J are TRBV4-1 and TRBJ2-3; 9 bases fit TRBD2. Germline CDR1 is MGHRA and CDR2 is YSYEKL. The CDR3 contains 19 residues. J was trimmed by 7 bases and V by 0 bases; bases with no gene match: 17.

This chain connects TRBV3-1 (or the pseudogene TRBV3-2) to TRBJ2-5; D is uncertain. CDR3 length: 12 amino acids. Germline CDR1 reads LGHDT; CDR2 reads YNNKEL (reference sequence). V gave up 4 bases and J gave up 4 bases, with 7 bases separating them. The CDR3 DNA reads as TGTGCCAGCAGCCGCGAGATAGAGACCCAGTACTTC. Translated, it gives CASSREIETQYF.

The CDR3 coding sequence is TGTGCCAGCAGATTGGACAGCCTTATGAACACTGAAGCTTTCTTT. This codes for CASRLDSLMNTEAFF. V gene TRBV6-5 combines with J gene TRBJ1-1, with D possibly TRBD1 on 6 matching bases. Trimming took off 6 bases at V and 0 bases at J, with 14 bases between the two ends. The germline CDR1 and CDR2 sequences are MNHEY and SVGAGI. The CDR3 is 15 residues long.

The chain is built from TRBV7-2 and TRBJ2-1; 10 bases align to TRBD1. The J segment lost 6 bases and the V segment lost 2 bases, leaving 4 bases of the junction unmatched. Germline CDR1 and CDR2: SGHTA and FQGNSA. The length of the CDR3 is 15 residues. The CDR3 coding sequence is TGTGCCAGCAGCTTACTGGGACAGGGGCCCAATGAGCAGTTCTTC. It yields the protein CASSLLGQGPNEQFF.

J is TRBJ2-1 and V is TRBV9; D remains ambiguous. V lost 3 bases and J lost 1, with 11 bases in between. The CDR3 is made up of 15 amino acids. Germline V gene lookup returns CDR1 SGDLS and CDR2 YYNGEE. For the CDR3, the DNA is TGTGCCAGCAGCGGAGGAAGGCATTCCTACAATGAGCAGTTCTTC. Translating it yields CASSGGRHSYNEQFF.

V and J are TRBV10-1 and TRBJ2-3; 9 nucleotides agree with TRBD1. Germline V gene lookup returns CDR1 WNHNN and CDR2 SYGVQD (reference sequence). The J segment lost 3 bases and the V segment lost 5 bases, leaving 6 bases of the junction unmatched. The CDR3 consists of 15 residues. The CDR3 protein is CASSMTGGVTDTQYF. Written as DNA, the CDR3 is TGCGCCAGCAGTATGACAGGGGGGGTAACAGATACGCAGTATTTT.

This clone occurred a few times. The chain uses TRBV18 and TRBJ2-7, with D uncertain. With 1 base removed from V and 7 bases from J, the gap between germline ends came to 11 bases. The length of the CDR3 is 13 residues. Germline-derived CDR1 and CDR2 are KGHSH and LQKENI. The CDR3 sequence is CASSPLVGQEQYF. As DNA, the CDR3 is TGTGCCAGCTCACCACTGGTGGGCCAGGAGCAGTACTTC.

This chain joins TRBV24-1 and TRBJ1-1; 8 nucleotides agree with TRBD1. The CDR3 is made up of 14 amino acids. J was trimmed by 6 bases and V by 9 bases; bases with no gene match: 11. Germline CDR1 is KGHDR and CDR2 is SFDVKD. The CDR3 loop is CATGFGTGKSEAFF. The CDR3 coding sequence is TGTGCCACCGGGTTTGGGACAGGCAAATCTGAAGCTTTCTTT.

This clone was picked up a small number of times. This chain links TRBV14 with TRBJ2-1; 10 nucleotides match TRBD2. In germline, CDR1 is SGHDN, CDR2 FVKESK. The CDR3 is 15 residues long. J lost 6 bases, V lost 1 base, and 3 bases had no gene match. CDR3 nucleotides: TGTGCCAGCAGCCAAGCCGCTAGCGGGGGCAATGAGCAGTTCTTC. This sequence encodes CASSQAASGGNEQFF.

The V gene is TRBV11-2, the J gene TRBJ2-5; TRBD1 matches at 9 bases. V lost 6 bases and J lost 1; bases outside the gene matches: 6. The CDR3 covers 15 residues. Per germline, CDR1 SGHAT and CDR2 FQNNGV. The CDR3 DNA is TGTGCCAGCAGTAAGGACAGGGGTTTCCAAGAGACCCAGTACTTC. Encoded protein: CASSKDRGFQETQYF.

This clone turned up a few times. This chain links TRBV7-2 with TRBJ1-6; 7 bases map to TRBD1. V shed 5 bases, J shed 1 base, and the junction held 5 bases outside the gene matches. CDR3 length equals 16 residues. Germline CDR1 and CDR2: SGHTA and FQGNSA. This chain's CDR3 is CASSKDRASYNSPLHF. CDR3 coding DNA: TGTGCCAGCAGCAAAGACAGGGCATCCTATAATTCACCCCTCCACTTT.